The TCR beta chain described here comes from a study of patients and donors after allogeneic stem cell transplantation. TCRdb itself ran the RT-PCR reads through MiXCR, one entry per CDR3 protein. The sample includes about 960,000 distinct CDR3 sequences, about 20% of them seen just once. This clonotype was seen only a few times. Germline V gene lookup returns CDR1 LGHNA and CDR2 YSLEER. The CDR3 sequence is 14 residues long. V lost 3 bases and J lost 1, with 9 bases in between. V is TRBV4-3 and J is TRBJ1-2; no reliable D call. The sample consisted of blood, either unsorted or a sorted T cell fraction (not recorded which). The TCR comes from a human donor who was either an allogeneic HSCT recipient or a stem cell or donor lymphocyte infusion donor (not recorded which). It is not recorded whose cells these are; they may come from a transplant donor. The CDR3 DNA sequence: TGCGCCAGCAGCCAGACTGTGAATAACTATGGCTACACCTTC. Translated, it gives CASSQTVNNYGYTF.